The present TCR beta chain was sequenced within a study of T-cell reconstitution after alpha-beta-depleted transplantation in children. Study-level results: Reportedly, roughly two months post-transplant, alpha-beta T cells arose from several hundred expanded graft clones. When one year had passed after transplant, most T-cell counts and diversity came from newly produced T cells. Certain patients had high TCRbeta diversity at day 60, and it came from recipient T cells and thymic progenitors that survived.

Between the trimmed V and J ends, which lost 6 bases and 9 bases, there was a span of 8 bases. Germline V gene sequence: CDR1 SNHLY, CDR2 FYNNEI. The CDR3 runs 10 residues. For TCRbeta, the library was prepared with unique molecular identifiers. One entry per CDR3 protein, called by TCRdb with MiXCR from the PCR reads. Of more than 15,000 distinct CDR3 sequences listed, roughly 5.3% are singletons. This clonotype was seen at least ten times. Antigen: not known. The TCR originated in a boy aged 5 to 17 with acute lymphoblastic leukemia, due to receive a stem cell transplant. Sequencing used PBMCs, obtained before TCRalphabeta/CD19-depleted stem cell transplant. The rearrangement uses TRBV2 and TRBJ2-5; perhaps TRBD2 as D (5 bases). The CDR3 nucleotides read TGTGCCAGCAGCCGGGGTCCCCAGTACTTC. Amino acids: CASSRGPQYF. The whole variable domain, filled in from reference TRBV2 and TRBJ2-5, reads EPEVTQTPSHQVTQMGQEVILRCVPISNHLYFYWYRQILGQKVEFLVSFYNNEISEKSEIFDDQFSVERPDGSNFTLKIRSTKLEDSAMYFCASSRGPQYFGPGTRLLVL.